This T cell receptor beta chain was sequenced for a study of tumor-infiltrating lymphocytes in primary liver carcinoma. Background on the study: Enrolled patients were male and female, aged 30 to 69 years. Staging of the tumors gave T1-T3 N0M0, with widths of roughly 4.2 to 10 cm.

The study, taken as a whole, reports: Tumor specimens were characterized by a significantly higher top-250-clone fraction than blood (p = 0.039). Since the samples were bulk and unsorted, the CD4+ and CD8+ repertoires were not compared.

The CDR3 spans 13 residues. Germline values: CDR1 SQVTM, CDR2 ANQGSEA. Germline DNA was also extracted, and blood RNA was taken from unsorted whole blood. Regarding this clonotype: Its antigen is not identified. The junction shows a germline mismatch at one end, possibly a read error.

TCR beta cDNA came from approximately 490 ng total RNA, primed with a constant-region primer. Employing slightly modified ARM-PCR, three nested multiplex PCR rounds were run, and these gave rise to the TCR beta libraries. The first two PCR rounds used TRBV1-TRBV30 primers with a Cbeta primer, 9 to 10 cycles each. In TCRdb, the multiplex PCR reads were re-called with MiXCR into one record per CDR3 protein. The sample holds 250,000 to 400,000 distinct CDR3 sequences; 55% to 65% are singletons and the top ten take roughly 9%. The sequenced sample was peripheral blood. This chain connects TRBV29-1 to TRBJ2-7, with D perhaps matching TRBD1 (6 bases). The receptor comes from a man aged 40-55 years with primary liver carcinoma and hepatitis B virus infection. The CDR3 loop is CIVERTAFVDQYF. CDR3 nucleotides: TGCATCGTTGAGAGGACAGCTTTTGTGGATCAGTACTTC.